The clone carrying this T cell receptor beta chain has just a few counts. The time point here: persistent/refractory GD, antithyroid drugs over 5 years with positive TRAb. RNA isolated from PBMCs was used to make the TCR library. The data are from a study of regulatory T cells in long-lasting Graves disease. V was shortened by 0 bases and J by 3 bases, with 17 bases between the two germline ends. This CDR3 is 18 amino acids long. Germline V CDR1 and CDR2: MNHEY, SVGAGI. Libraries of TCR beta came from iRepertoire HTBI primers plus Arm-PCR of CDR3 regions. One entry per CDR3 protein results from TCRdb running MiXCR on the multiplex PCR reads. The repertoire holds 700,000 or so distinct CDR3 sequences, with around 30% as singletons.

The chain combines TRBV6-5 with TRBJ1-4, with a weak D call TRBD1 (6 bases). The specimen comprised peripheral blood mononuclear cells (PBMCs), sampled when the disease was refractory, from a patient treated with antithyroid drugs. This TCR derives from a female donor with Graves disease. In nucleotides, the CDR3 is TGTGCCAGCAGTTACTCGGACAGACCCACAGCAGCTAATGAAAAACTGTTTTTT. It yields the protein CASSYSDRPTAANEKLFF.